This TCR beta chain was recorded in a study of response to subunit inactivated influenza vaccine. The CDR3 is 15 residues long. Germline-derived CDR1 and CDR2 are SGHDT and YYEEEE. Deletions cut 2 bases from V and 2 bases from J, with 12 bases between. TCRdb reprocessed the RT-PCR reads via MiXCR and lists one record per CDR3 protein. The sample yields around 520,000 distinct CDR3 sequences, about 25% seen once. The chain has TRBV5-6 and TRBJ2-3, with unresolved D. The sample here was CD4+ T cells sorted from PBMCs, taken more than 4 days after vaccination. The source is a man in his fifties who received an inactivated influenza vaccine. The CDR3, as DNA: TGTGCCAGCAGCTTCCAACACCGAATCACAGATACGCAGTATTTT. Its translation: CASSFQHRITDTQYF.